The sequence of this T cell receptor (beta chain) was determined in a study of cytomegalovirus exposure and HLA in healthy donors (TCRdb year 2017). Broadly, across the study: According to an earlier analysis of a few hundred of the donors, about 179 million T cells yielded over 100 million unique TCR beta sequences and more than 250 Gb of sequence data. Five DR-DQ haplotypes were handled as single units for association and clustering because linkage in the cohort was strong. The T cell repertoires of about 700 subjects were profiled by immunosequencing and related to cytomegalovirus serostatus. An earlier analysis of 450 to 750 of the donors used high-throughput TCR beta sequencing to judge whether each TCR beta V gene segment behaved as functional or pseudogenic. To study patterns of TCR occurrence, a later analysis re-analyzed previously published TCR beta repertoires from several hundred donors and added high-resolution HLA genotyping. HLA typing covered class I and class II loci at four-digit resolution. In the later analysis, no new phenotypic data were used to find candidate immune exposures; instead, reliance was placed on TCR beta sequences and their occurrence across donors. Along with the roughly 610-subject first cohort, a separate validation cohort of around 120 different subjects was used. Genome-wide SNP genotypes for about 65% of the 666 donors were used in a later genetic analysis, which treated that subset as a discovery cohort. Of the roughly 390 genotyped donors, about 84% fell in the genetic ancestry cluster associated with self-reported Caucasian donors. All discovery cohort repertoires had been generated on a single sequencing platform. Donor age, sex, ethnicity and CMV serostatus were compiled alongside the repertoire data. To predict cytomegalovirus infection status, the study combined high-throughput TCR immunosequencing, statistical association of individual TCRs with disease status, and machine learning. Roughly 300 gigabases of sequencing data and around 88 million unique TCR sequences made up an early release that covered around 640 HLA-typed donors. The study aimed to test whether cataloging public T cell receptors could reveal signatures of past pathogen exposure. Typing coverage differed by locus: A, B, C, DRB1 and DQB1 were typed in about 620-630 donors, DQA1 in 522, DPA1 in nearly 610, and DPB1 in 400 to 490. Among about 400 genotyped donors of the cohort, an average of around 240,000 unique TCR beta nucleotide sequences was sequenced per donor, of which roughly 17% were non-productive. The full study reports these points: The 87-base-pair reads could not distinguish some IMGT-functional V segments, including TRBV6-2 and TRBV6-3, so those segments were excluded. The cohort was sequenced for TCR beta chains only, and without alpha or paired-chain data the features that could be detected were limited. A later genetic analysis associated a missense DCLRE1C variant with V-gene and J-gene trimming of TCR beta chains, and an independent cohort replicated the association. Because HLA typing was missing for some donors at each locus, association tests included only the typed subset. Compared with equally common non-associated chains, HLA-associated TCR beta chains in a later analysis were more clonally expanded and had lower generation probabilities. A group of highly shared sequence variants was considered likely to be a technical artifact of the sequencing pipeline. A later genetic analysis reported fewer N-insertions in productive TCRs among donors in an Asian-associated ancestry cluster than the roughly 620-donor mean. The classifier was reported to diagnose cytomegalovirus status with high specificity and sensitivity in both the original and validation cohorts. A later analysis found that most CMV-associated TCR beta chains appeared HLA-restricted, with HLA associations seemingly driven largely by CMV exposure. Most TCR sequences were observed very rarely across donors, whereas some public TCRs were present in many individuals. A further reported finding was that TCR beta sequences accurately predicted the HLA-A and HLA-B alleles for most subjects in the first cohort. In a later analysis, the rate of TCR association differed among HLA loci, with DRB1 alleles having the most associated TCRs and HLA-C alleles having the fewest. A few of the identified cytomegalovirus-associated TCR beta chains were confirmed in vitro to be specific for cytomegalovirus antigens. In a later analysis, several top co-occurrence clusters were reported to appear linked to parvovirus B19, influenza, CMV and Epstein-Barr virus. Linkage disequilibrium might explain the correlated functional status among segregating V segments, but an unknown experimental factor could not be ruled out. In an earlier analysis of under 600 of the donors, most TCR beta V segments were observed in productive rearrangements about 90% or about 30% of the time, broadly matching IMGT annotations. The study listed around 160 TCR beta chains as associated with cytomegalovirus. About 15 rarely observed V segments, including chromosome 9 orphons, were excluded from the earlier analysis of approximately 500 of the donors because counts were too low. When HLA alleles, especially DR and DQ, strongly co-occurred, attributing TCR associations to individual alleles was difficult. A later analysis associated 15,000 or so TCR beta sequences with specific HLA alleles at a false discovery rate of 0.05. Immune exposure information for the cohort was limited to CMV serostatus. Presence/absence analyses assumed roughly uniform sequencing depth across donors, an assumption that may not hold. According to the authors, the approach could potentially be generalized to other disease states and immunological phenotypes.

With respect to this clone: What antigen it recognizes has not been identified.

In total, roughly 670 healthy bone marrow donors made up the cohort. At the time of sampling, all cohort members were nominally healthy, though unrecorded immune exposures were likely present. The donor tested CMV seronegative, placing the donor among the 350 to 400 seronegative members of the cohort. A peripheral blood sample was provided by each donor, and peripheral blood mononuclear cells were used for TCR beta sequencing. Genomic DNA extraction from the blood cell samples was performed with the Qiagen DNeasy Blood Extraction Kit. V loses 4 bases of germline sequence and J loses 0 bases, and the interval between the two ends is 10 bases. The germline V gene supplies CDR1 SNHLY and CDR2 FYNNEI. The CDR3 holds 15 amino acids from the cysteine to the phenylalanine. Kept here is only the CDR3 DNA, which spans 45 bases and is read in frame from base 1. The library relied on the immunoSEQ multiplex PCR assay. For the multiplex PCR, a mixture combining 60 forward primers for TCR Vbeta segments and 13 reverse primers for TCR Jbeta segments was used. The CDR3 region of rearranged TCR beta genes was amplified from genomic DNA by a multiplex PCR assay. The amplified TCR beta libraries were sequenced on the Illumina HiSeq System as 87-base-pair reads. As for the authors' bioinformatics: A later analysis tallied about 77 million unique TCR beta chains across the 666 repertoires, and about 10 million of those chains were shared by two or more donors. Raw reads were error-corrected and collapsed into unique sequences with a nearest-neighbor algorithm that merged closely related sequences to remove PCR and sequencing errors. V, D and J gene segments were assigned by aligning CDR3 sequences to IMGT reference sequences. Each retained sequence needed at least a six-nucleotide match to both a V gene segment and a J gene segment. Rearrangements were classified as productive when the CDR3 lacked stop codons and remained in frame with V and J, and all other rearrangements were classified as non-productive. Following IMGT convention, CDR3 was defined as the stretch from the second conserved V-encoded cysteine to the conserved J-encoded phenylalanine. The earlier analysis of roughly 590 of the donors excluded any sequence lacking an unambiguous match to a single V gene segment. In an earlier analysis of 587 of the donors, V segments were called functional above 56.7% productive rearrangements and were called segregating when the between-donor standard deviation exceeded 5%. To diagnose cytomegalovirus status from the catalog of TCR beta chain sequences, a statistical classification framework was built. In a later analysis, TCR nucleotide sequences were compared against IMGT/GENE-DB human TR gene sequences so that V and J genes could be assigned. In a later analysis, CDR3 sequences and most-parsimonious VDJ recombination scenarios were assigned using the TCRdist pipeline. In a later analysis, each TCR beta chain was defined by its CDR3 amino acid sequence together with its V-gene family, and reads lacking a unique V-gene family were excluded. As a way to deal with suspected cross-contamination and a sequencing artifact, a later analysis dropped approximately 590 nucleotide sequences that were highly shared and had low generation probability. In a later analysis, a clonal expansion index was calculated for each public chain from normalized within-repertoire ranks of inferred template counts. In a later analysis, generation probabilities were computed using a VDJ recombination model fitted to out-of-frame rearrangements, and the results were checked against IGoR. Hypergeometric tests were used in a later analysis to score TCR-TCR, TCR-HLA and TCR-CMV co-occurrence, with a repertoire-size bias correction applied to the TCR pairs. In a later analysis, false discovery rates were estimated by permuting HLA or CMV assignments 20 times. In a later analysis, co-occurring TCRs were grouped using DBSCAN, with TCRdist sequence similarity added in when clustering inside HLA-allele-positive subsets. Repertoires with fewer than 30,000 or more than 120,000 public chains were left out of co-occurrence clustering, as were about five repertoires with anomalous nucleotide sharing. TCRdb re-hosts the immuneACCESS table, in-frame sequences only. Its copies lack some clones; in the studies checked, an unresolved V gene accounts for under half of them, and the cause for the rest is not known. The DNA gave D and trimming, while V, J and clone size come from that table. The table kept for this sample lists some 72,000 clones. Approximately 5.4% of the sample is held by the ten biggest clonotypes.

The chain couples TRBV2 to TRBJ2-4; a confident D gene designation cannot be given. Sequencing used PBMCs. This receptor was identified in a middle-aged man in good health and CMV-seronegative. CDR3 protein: CASSALQRAKNIQYF. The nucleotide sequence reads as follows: TGTGCCAGCAGTGCTTTACAGAGAGCCAAAAACATTCAGTACTTC.